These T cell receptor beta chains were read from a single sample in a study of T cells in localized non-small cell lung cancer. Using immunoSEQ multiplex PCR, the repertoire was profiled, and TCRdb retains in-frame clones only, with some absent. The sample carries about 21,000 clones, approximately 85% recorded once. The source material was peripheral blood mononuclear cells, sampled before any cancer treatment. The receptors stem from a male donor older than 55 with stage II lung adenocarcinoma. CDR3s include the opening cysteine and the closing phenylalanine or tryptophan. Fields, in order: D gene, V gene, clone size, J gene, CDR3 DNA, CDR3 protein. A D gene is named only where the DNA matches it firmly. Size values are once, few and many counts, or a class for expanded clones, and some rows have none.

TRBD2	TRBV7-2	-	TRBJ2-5	TGTGCCAGCAGCTTAGGTCTTTCGCGGGAGGGCTGGGAGACCCAGTACTTC	CASSLGLSREGWETQYF
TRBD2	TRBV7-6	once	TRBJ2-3	TGTGCCAGCAGCCCCCAGCCGGGACTAGCATACGGTACGCAGTATTTT	CASSPQPGLAYGTQYF
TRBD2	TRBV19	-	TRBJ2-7	TGTGCCAGTAAAGCTAGCGGGCTCCCCTACGAGCAGTACTTC	CASKASGLPYEQYF
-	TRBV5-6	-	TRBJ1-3	TGTGCCAGCAGCTCCTACAGTGCAGGAAACACCATATATTTT	CASSSYSAGNTIYF
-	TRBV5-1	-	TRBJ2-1	TGCGCCAGCAGCTTGGAGGCTAAATCGCCGTTCTTC	CASSLEAKSPFF
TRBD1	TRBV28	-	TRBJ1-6	TGTGCCAGCAAGGGGGCAGGGTCGAGTTCACCCCTCCACTTT	CASKGAGSSSPLHF
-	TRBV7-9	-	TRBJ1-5	TGTGCCAGCAGCAACCGGGACGGATATCAGCCCCAGCATTTT	CASSNRDGYQPQHF
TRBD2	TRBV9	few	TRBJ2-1	TGTGCCAGGGGAACCGGGACTAGCGGCTCCTACAATGAGCAGTTCTTC	CARGTGTSGSYNEQFF
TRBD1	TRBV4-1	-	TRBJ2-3	TGCGCCAGCAGCCAACAGGGGGCATGGACAGATACGCAGTATTTT	CASSQQGAWTDTQYF
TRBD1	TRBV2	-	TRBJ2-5	TGTGCCAGCAGTTATAACAGGGGGGAGACCCAGTACTTC	CASSYNRGETQYF
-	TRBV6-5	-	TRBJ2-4	TGTGCCAGCAGTTACTTAAGTGTCACCAAAAACATTCAGTACTTC	CASSYLSVTKNIQYF
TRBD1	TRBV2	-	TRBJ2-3	TGTGCCAGCAGTGAGAACAGGGGTTCCGATACGCAGTATTTT	CASSENRGSDTQYF
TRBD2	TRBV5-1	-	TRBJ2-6	TGCGCCAGCAGCACCCGCGGGGGGAACCCCTCTGGGGCCAACGTCCTGACTTTC	CASSTRGGNPSGANVLTF
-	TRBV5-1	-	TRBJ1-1	TGCGCCAGCAGCTTGGAGGTCCATGGAAGGGCCCTCCAAGCTTTCTTT	CASSLEVHGRALQAFF
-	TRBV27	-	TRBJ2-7	TGTGCCAGCAGTTCGACAGCGACCAGCTCCTACGAGCAGTACTTC	CASSSTATSSYEQYF
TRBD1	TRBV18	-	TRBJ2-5	TGTGCCAGTCAATTCCAGGGGGACCAAGAGACCCAGTACTTC	CASQFQGDQETQYF
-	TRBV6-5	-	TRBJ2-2	TGTGCCAGCAGACGGGAGAAAACCGGGGAGCTGTTTTTT	CASRREKTGELFF
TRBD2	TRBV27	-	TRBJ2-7	TGTGCCAGCAGTTTATTTCCTAGCGGGGTATACGAGCAGTACTTC	CASSLFPSGVYEQYF
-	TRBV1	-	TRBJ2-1	TGCACCAGCAGCCCTCGACAGGGGTTCGACAATGAGCAGTTCTTC	CTSSPRQGFDNEQFF
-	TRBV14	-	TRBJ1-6	TGTGCCAGCAGCCAAGATTACAGTCGATCACCCCTCCACTTT	CASSQDYSRSPLHF
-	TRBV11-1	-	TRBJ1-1	TGTGCCAGCAGCCCACATGACAGACCGAACACTGAAGCTTTCTTT	CASSPHDRPNTEAFF
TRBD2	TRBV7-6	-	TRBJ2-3	TGTGCCAGCAGCCCCGGGGCTAGCGGGAGGGAAGATACGCAGTATTTT	CASSPGASGREDTQYF
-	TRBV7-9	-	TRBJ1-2	TGTGCCAGCAGCTTAGCAGGGGCCGGAGGCTACACCTTC	CASSLAGAGGYTF
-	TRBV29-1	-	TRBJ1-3	TGCGGAGAGTCCTCTGGAAACACCATATATTTT	CGESSGNTIYF
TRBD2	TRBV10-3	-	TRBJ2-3	TGTGCCATCAGTGCTGTTACCCCTAGCGGGGCCACAGATACGCAGTATTTT	CAISAVTPSGATDTQYF
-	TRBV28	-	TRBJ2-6	TGTGCCAGCAGTGGCTTTTCAGAGCTCTCTGGGGCCAACGTCCTGACTTTC	CASSGFSELSGANVLTF
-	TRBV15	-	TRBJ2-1	TGTGCCACCAGCTCTATGGCTGGCTCCTACAATGAGCAGTTCTTC	CATSSMAGSYNEQFF
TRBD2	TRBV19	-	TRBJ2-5	TGTGCCAGTAGCCCTGGGACTAGCGGGAGGGGAGAGACCCAGTACTTC	CASSPGTSGRGETQYF
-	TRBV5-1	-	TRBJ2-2	TGCGCCAGCAAATCGCTAGCTCATTTCGGGGAGCTGTTTTTT	CASKSLAHFGELFF
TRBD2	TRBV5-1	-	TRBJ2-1	TGCGCCAGCACCCAGACTAGCGAGAGCCTGAATGAGCAGTTCTTC	CASTQTSESLNEQFF
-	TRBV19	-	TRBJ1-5	TGTGCCAGTAGTCTTACTGGCGGGGGGCCGACGCCCCAGCATTTT	CASSLTGGGPTPQHF
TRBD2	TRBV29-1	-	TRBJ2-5	TGCAGCGAGACTAGCGGGAACCAAGAGACCCAGTACTTC	CSETSGNQETQYF
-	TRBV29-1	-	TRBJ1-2	TGCAGCGTTGAAGATCTCGGGGTAACGGAGGGCTACACCTTC	CSVEDLGVTEGYTF
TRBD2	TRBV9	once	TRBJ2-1	TGTGCCAGCAGCGAGGCTAGCGGGAGGGCCACGGGTAGTCGTGAGCAGTTCTTC	CASSEASGRATGSREQFF
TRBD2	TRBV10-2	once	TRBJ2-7	TGCGCCAGCAGTGAGTCGACTAGCGGGAGTTACGAGCAGTACTTC	CASSESTSGSYEQYF
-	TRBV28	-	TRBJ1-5	TGTGCCAGCAGTTTACCCATCCCTGGGGACTTTTCAAAACAGCCCCAGCATTTT	CASSLPIPGDFSKQPQHF
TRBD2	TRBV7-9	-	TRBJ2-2	TGTGCCAGCAGCTTAGCGGGAGGGCCAAGAACCGGGGAGCTGTTTTTT	CASSLAGGPRTGELFF
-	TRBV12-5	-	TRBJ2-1	TGTGCTAGTGCTCCCTACAGCCCCCATGAGCAGTTCTTC	CASAPYSPHEQFF
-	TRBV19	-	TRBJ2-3	TGTGCCAGTAGTCTCAGTTACACAGATACGCAGTATTTT	CASSLSYTDTQYF
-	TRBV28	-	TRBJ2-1	TGTGCCAGCAGTTCCCAAGGACTGGTGCAGTTCTTC	CASSSQGLVQFF
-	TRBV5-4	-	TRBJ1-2	TGTGCCAGCAGCTTGGAGCAGGGGTACTATGGCTACACCTTC	CASSLEQGYYGYTF
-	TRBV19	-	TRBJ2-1	TGTGCCAGTAGTATTACACGCAGCAATGAGCAGTTCTTC	CASSITRSNEQFF
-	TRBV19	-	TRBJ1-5	TGTGCCAGTAGTATGTCGACAGCCTATGGGTTAGGCCAGCATTTT	CASSMSTAYGLGQHF
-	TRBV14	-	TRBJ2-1	TGTGCCAGCAGCCAGGTAGCGGCTTACAATGAGCAGTTCTTC	CASSQVAAYNEQFF
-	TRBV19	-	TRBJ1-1	TGTGCCAGTAGTATCCTGGGCCGCAGATCTGAAGCTTTCTTT	CASSILGRRSEAFF
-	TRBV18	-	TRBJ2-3	TGTGCCAGCTCACCACCGGTCAGGGCTCCAGATACGCAGTATTTT	CASSPPVRAPDTQYF